This TCR beta chain was captured in a study of beta chain features in type 1 diabetes. Overall study: Age, gender and cell yields were similar between patients and healthy donors. Whole-study findings and limits: Type 1 diabetes patients showed a moderate but significant shortening of TCRB CDR3s in all four CD4+ subsets. Still unanswered here is whether HLA type influences TCRB rearrangement.

For this clone: Its antigen is still unknown.

V was shortened by 2 bases and J by 3 bases, with 11 bases between the two germline ends. The CDR3 totals 16 residues. Germline values: CDR1 MNHEY, CDR2 SVGAGI. Every isolated RNA sample was fully reverse transcribed, so sequencing captured expressed TCRB transcripts. Deep immunoSEQ sequencing covered naive, central memory and regulatory T cell samples. Assay: immunoSEQ multiplex PCR; the TCRdb copy retains only in-frame clones and omits some. The sample yields hundreds of thousands of clones, approximately 28% seen once. The chain joins TRBV6-5 to TRBJ2-6, with D perhaps matching TRBD2 (5 bases). This TCR came from a man younger than 30 in good health. Sequencing used naive CD4+ T cells from blood. This CDR3 reads CASSYVREGGANVLTF. In DNA, the CDR3 is TGTGCCAGCAGTTACGTCCGGGAAGGTGGGGCCAACGTCCTGACTTTC.